Below, one T cell receptor beta chain is given with its context. The CDR3 length is 14 residues. CDR1 and CDR2 from the germline V gene are KGHSH and LQKENI. The J segment lost 7 bases and the V segment lost 6 bases, leaving 9 bases of the junction unmatched. The sample originates from a study of blood T cell repertoires in COVID-19. The assay was immunoSEQ multiplex PCR, and TCRdb's table has in-frame clones only and misses some. This table holds 55,000 to 65,000 clones, around 90% found once. The source material was peripheral blood. The TCR sequence derives from a man in his 60s with acute or convalescent COVID-19. The chain combines TRBV18 with TRBJ1-2; 9 bases agree with TRBD1. The DNA for the CDR3 is TGTGCCAGCTCGTATGCACAGGGGGCGTTTGGCTACACCTTC. Translation: CASSYAQGAFGYTF.